This entry describes one TCR beta chain. Antigen unknown. The V gene lost 0 bases and the J gene lost 2 bases, with 10 bases spanning the gap. The CDR3 covers 15 residues. Germline CDR1 is SGHTA and CDR2 is FQGNSA. The sample belongs to a study of T cells in Graves' hyperthyroidism and ophthalmopathy. The CDR3 regions of TCR beta were amplified from RNA transcripts. Initially, a first-round RT-PCR of the TCR CDR3 employed the HTBI primer set. TCRdb re-called the multiplex PCR reads with MiXCR, one entry per CDR3 protein. The sample yields approximately 570,000 distinct CDR3 sequences, roughly 21% seen once. Cells are PBMCs isolated from over 7.5 ml of fresh blood. Study-wide results and limits: Most clonotypes expanded in the thyroid (above 0.001) were also present in blood.

Sequenced input: blood. The clonotype originates from a man in his forties or fifties with Graves' ophthalmopathy. The genes are TRBV7-2 and TRBJ2-5, with D possibly matching TRBD1 (5 bases). In DNA, the CDR3 is TGTGCCAGCAGCTTAGCGTTGGGGCTTCAAGAGACCCAGTACTTC. This gives the protein CASSLALGLQETQYF.